The clone carrying this T cell receptor beta chain showed up just a few times. The sample is drawn from a study of identical twins. The CDR3 runs to 13 residues. Germline CDR1 and CDR2: SEHNR and FQNEAQ (reference sequence). V was clipped by 4 bases and J by 8 bases, with 14 bases between them. TCRdb itself ran the 5' RACE reads through MiXCR, one entry per CDR3 protein. The table lists roughly 280,000 distinct CDR3 sequences, roughly 9% of them singletons. The data were also submitted as part of a second study, on yellow fever vaccine responses in identical twins.

The chain combines TRBV7-9 with TRBJ1-1, with D possibly TRBD1 on 5 matching bases. Sequenced: CD8+ T cells sorted from blood. The clonotype comes from a woman aged 18-29 years in good health. Here the CDR3 reads CASSSPTAGEAFF. The CDR3 nucleotides read TGTGCCAGCAGCTCACCGACTGCAGGGGAAGCTTTCTTT.